This T cell receptor beta chain was retrieved from a study of shared clonotypes between healthy human individuals. Naive CD8 cells comprised CD45RO-negative, CCR7-positively selected cells, excluding terminally differentiated effector memory CD45RA+ cells. Regarding this clone: What it binds is not known.

Points from the study as a whole: Between a few donors, naive CD4 clonotypes were shared at a level of about 5%.

V shed 6 bases and J shed 8 bases, with 17 bases lying between them. The CDR3 runs to 13 residues. The V gene's germline CDR1 is WSHSY and CDR2 SAAADI. Clones were read by immunoSEQ multiplex PCR, and TCRdb kept only the in-frame ones, dropping some. The sample includes fewer than 1 million clones, 96% of them seen just once. The sequence was collected from a man between 25 and 39 years old in good health. The chain combines TRBV10-2 with TRBJ2-7, with a weak D call TRBD2 (6 bases). Material for sequencing was naive CD8+ T cells sorted from blood. CDR3: CASRGGLSFQQYF. The CDR3 DNA sequence: TGCGCCAGCAGGGGGGGACTTTCGTTCCAGCAGTACTTC.